The clone carrying this T cell receptor (beta chain) is labeled medium-sized. These data originate in a study of spatial heterogeneity in lung cancer. Study as a whole: In the raw reads, each unique TCR and UMI combination was present more than ten times on average.

Each TCR cDNA molecule bore a unique molecular identifier. TCRdb recomputed calls from the 5' RACE reads with MiXCR, one row per CDR3 protein. Among over a thousand distinct CDR3 sequences listed, around 13% were seen once. Time point noted: sample taken at primary tumor resection. The sequenced material consisted of unsorted whole RNA from tumor, nontumor lung or frozen PBMC. The CDR3 is 13 amino acids. The germline CDR1 and CDR2 sequences are GTSNPN and SVGIG (reference sequence). Trimming stripped 3 bases from V and 5 bases from J, with 11 bases between. J is TRBJ1-5 and V is TRBV30; D uncertain. Here the sequenced sample was normal lung tissue next to the tumor, taken at surgery. This clonotype was obtained from a male donor with early-stage non-small cell lung cancer. This chain's CDR3 is CAWSLGSDQPQHF. CDR3 in DNA: TGTGCCTGGAGCTTGGGGTCGGATCAGCCCCAGCATTTT.